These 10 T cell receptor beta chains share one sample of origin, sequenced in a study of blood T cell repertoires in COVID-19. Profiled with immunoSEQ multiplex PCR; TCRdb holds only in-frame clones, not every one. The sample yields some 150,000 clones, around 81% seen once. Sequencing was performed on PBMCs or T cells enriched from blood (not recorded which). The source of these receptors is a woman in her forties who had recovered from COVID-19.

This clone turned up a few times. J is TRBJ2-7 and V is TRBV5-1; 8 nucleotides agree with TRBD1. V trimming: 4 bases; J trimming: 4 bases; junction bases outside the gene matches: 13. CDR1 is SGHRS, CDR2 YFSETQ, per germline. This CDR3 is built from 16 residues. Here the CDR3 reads CASSGGPGTGSYEQYF. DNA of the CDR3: TGCGCCAGCAGCGGGGGTCCCGGGACAGGAAGTTACGAGCAGTACTTC. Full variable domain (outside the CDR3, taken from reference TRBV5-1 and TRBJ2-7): KAGVTQTPRYLIKTRGQQVTLSCSPISGHRSVSWYQQTPGQGLQFLFEYFSETQRNKGNFPGRFSGRQFSNSRSEMNVSTLELGDSALYLCASSGGPGTGSYEQYFGPGTRLTVT.

As DNA, the CDR3 is TGTGCCAGCAGCTCGAAAGGGGGCGGCCATACAACTAATGAAAAACTGTTTTTT. Its translation is CASSSKGGGHTTNEKLFF. V and J are TRBV7-9 and TRBJ1-4, with 7 bases matching TRBD1. Losses at the gene ends were 4 bases for V and 0 bases for J; bases not matched to a gene: 11. Germline assignment: CDR1 SEHNR and CDR2 FQNEAQ (reference sequence). The length of the CDR3 is 18 residues.

Written as DNA, the CDR3 is TGTGCCAGCAGCTTAGAATTCAGGGGTAGCAATCAGCCCCAGCATTTT. Translated: CASSLEFRGSNQPQHF. The genes are TRBV11-2 and TRBJ1-5; D might be TRBD1 (6 bases). The CDR3 runs to 16 residues. Germline assignment: CDR1 SGHAT and CDR2 FQNNGV. V lost 0 bases to trimming and J lost 0 bases, with 9 bases between them.

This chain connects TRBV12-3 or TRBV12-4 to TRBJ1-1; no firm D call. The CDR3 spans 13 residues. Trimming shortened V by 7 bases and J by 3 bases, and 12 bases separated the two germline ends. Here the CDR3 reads CASTRTRDTEAFF. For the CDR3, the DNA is TGTGCCAGCACCCGGACTCGAGACACTGAAGCTTTCTTT.

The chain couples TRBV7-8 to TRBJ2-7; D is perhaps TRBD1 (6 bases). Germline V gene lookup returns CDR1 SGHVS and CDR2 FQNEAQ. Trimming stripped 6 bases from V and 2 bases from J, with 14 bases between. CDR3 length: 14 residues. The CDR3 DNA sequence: TGTGCCAGCAGGGAAAGGGGGAGCCCCTACGAGCAGTACTTC. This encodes CASRERGSPYEQYF.

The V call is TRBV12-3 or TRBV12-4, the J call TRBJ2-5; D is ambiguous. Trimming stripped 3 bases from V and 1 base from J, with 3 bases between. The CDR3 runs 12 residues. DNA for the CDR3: TGTGCCAGCAGTTTTAGCCAAGAGACCCAGTACTTC. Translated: CASSFSQETQYF.

CDR3 in DNA: TGCGCCAGCAGCTTGGGCGGCTTACTAGCCTACAATGAGCAGTTCTTC. It is translated as CASSLGGLLAYNEQFF. The rearrangement joins TRBV5-1 to TRBJ2-1; D is perhaps TRBD2 (5 bases). There are 16 residues in the CDR3. The germline V and J ends were trimmed by 0 bases and 2 bases, with 12 bases remaining between them. Germline lookup yields CDR1 SGHRS and CDR2 YFSETQ.

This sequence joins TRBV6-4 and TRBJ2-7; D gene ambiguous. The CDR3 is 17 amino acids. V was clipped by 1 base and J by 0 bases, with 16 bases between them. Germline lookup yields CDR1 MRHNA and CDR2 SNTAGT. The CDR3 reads CASSDCWARQSSYEQYF. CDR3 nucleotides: TGTGCCAGCAGTGACTGTTGGGCTCGTCAGAGCTCCTACGAGCAGTACTTC.

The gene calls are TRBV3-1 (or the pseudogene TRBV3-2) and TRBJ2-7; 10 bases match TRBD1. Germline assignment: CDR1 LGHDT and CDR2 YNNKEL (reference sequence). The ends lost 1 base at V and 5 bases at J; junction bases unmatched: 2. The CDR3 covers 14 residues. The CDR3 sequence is CASSQVDRGDEQYF. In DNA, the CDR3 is TGTGCCAGCAGCCAAGTGGACAGGGGGGACGAGCAGTACTTC.

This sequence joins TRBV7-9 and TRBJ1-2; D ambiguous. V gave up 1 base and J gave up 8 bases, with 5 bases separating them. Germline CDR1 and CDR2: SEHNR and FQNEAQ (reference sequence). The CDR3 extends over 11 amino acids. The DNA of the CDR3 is TGTGCCAGCAGCTTAGACTGGGGCTACACCTTC. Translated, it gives CASSLDWGYTF.